This T cell receptor (beta chain) was profiled in a study of blood T cell repertoires in COVID-19. Turning to the study itself: Some COVID-19 samples were acute and others convalescent; all came from the United States, Italy and Spain. PBMCs, B-cell-depleted T cells, or T cells were the source of the cDNA or gDNA that made up the material.

In the original analysis: Estimates of nucleated cell counts were drawn from the amplification of reference gene primers. The method was immunoSEQ multiplex PCR; TCRdb's version includes in-frame clones alone and lacks a portion of them. That table gives V, J and clone size, and the DNA gave D and trimming. The sample lists some 120,000 clones, 88% occurring once. The source is a human donor in a cohort sampled during active COVID-19. Input material: peripheral blood.

CDR3 protein: CASSESSWGGTNEKLFF. For the CDR3, the DNA is TGCGCCAGCAGTGAGTCGAGCTGGGGCGGAACTAATGAAAAACTGTTTTTT. This chain connects TRBV10-2 to TRBJ1-4, with D possibly TRBD1 on 5 matching bases. V was cut by 0 bases and J by 1 base, with 12 bases left in between. The length of the CDR3 is 17 residues. Germline V CDR1 and CDR2: WSHSY, SAAADI.